These T cell receptor beta chains were read from a single sample in a study of OX40 agonist ivuxolimab in advanced cancers. Profiling relied on immunoSEQ multiplex PCR, and the TCRdb table lists in-frame clones only, not all of them. The table has approximately 50,000 clones, roughly 80% seen once. The sample was CD4+ or CD8+ T cells sorted from blood, taken in a trial of the OX40 agonist ivuxolimab. The receptors originated from an adult with an advanced solid tumor such as melanoma, head and neck, liver or kidney cancer. The CDR3 runs from the conserved cysteine through the conserved F or W. The D gene is left open where the match is weak. For some rows the clone size is stated as once, few or many, or as a class when expanded; others skip it.

cdr3_aa cdr3_nt j_call clone_size v_call d_call
CASSLQRGDYNEQFF TGCGCCAGCAGCTTGCAAAGAGGAGACTACAATGAGCAGTTCTTC TRBJ2-1 NA TRBV5-1 NA
CASSLFPTGGSHEQYF TGTGCCAGCAGCTTGTTTCCGACAGGGGGATCCCACGAGCAGTACTTC TRBJ2-7 NA TRBV5-6 TRBD1
CASSPWTRTDTQYF TGCGCCAGCAGCCCGTGGACCCGCACAGATACGCAGTATTTT TRBJ2-3 NA TRBV5-1 NA
CASRDRGKGKTEAFF TGTGCCAGCAGGGACCGTGGTAAGGGTAAAACTGAAGCTTTCTTT TRBJ1-1 NA TRBV5-6 NA
CASRVENTGELFF TGTGCCAGCAGGGTAGAGAACACCGGGGAGCTGTTTTTT TRBJ2-2 NA TRBV2 NA
CASREGGTSRHEQFF TGTGCCAGCAGGGAGGGGGGGACTAGCAGGCATGAGCAGTTCTTC TRBJ2-1 NA TRBV11-3 TRBD2
CASKMNRADLNERELFF TGTGCCAGCAAAATGAATCGGGCCGACCTCAATGAAAGAGAACTGTTTTTT TRBJ1-4 NA TRBV21-1 NA
CAWTSGDSYSTDTQYF TGTGCCTGGACCTCTGGAGACTCCTATAGCACAGATACGCAGTATTTT TRBJ2-3 few TRBV30 NA
CASSFLSASTDTQYF TGTGCCAGCAGCTTCTTATCGGCTAGCACAGATACGCAGTATTTT TRBJ2-3 once TRBV7-6 NA
CASSLAPGVNNEQFF TGTGCCAGCAGCCTAGCTCCCGGCGTCAACAATGAGCAGTTCTTC TRBJ2-1 NA TRBV7-9 NA
CASSARKGFSWYEQYF TGTGCCAGCAGTGCCCGCAAGGGGTTTTCATGGTACGAGCAGTACTTC TRBJ2-7 NA TRBV28 NA
CASSLYPANTEAFF TGTGCCAGCAGCTTGTACCCGGCGAACACTGAAGCTTTCTTT TRBJ1-1 NA TRBV5-8 NA
CASRPQVNTEAFF TGTGCCAGCCGACCACAGGTGAACACTGAAGCTTTCTTT TRBJ1-1 NA TRBV6-6 NA
CASSPGTGFTDTQYF TGTGCCAGCAGCCCCGGGACAGGCTTCACAGATACGCAGTATTTT TRBJ2-3 NA TRBV27 TRBD1
CASSLASGISTDTQYF TGTGCCAGCAGCTTGGCCTCAGGGATCAGCACAGATACGCAGTATTTT TRBJ2-3 NA TRBV5-6 NA
CASRHGRDSNYGYTF TGTGCCAGCAGACATGGGAGGGACAGTAACTATGGCTACACCTTC TRBJ1-2 NA TRBV27 TRBD1
CASSLMTYEQYF TGTGCCAGCAGCTTAATGACCTACGAGCAGTACTTC TRBJ2-7 NA TRBV7-2 NA
CASSPPIDGLQNEKLFF TGCGCCAGCAGCCCCCCGATTGACGGTTTACAAAATGAAAAACTGTTTTTT TRBJ1-4 NA TRBV4-1 NA
CASSNDRGTEAFF TGTGCCAGCTCCAACGACAGGGGCACTGAAGCTTTCTTT TRBJ1-1 NA TRBV18 TRBD1
CASRQVYEQYF TGTGCCAGCAGACAAGTCTACGAGCAGTACTTC TRBJ2-7 NA TRBV2 NA
CASSSGQVQETQYF TGTGCCAGCAGCTCGGGACAGGTCCAAGAGACCCAGTACTTC TRBJ2-5 NA TRBV6-5 TRBD1
CASSLVLLFTEAFF TGTGCCAGCAGCTTAGTTCTCCTCTTCACTGAAGCTTTCTTT TRBJ1-1 few TRBV7-9 NA
CASSDVGRVAQETQYF TGTGCCAGCAGTGATGTCGGGCGGGTGGCACAAGAGACCCAGTACTTC TRBJ2-5 NA TRBV6-1 NA
CASSYRDSRYEQYF TGTGCCAGCAGTTACCGGGACAGCCGCTACGAGCAGTACTTC TRBJ2-7 NA TRBV6-6 TRBD1
CASRTPGEAEAFF TGTGCCAGCAGAACCCCAGGGGAGGCTGAAGCTTTCTTT TRBJ1-1 once TRBV4-2 NA
CASSLVGTGHSPLHF TGCGCCAGCAGCTTGGTAGGGACAGGGCACTCACCCCTCCACTTT TRBJ1-6 NA TRBV5-1 TRBD1
CASRRDPPRTQYF TGTGCCAGCAGGAGGGACCCCCCCCGTACGCAGTATTTT TRBJ2-3 once TRBV28 NA
CASSEAPGGRYEQYF TGTGCCAGCAGTGAAGCCCCGGGAGGAAGGTACGAGCAGTACTTC TRBJ2-7 NA TRBV6-1 TRBD2
CSAGADTQYF TGCAGTGCTGGTGCGGATACGCAGTATTTT TRBJ2-3 NA TRBV20-1 NA
CASSLSGGSTDTQYF TGCGCCAGCAGCTTGTCAGGGGGTAGCACAGATACGCAGTATTTT TRBJ2-3 once TRBV5-1 TRBD1
CASSPGLANTDTQYF TGTGCCAGCAGCCCCGGACTAGCGAACACAGATACGCAGTATTTT TRBJ2-3 NA TRBV7-7 TRBD2
CASSQVGSGTGHGELFF TGCGCCAGCAGCCAAGTTGGTAGCGGGACAGGCCACGGGGAGCTGTTTTTT TRBJ2-2 NA TRBV4-1 NA
CASTPRGLANTDTQYF TGTGCCAGTACCCCCCGGGGACTAGCGAACACAGATACGCAGTATTTT TRBJ2-3 NA TRBV19 TRBD2
CASSLGRQETQYF TGTGCCAGCAGCTTAGGGCGCCAAGAGACCCAGTACTTC TRBJ2-5 NA TRBV7-1 NA
CASTPGVAGENEQFF TGTGCCAGCACCCCAGGGGTAGCGGGAGAAAATGAGCAGTTCTTC TRBJ2-1 few TRBV6-6 TRBD2
CASSYAETQYF TGTGCCAGCAGTTACGCAGAGACCCAGTACTTC TRBJ2-5 NA TRBV6-5 NA
CANSSDRDGYTF TGCGCCAACAGCTCTGACAGGGATGGCTACACCTTC TRBJ1-2 NA TRBV5-1 TRBD1
CASSVEAFPRTGELFF TGTGCCAGCAGCGTAGAGGCCTTCCCCCGGACCGGGGAGCTGTTTTTT TRBJ2-2 NA TRBV9 NA
CASSVAPEYEQFF TGTGCCAGCAGCGTAGCTCCAGAATATGAGCAGTTCTTC TRBJ2-1 once TRBV9 NA
CASRVDSDARVAFF TGTGCCAGCAGGGTCGACAGTGACGCGCGGGTGGCTTTCTTT TRBJ1-1 NA TRBV2 NA
CASVPGRTIAGELFF TGTGCCAGCGTTCCGGGACGGACGATCGCCGGGGAGCTGTTTTTT TRBJ2-2 NA TRBV6-5 NA
CASSTGATNEKLFF TGTGCCAGCAGTACAGGAGCAACTAATGAAAAACTGTTTTTT TRBJ1-4 NA TRBV6-5 NA